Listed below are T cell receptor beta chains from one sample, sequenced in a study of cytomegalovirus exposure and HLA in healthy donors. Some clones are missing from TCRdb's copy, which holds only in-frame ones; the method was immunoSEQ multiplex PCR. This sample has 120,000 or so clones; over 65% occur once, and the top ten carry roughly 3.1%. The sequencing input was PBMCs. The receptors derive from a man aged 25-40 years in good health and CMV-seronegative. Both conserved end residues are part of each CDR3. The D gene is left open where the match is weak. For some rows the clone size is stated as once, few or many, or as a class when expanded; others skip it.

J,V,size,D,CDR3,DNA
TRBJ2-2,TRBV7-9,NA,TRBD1,CASSLGWDRGPDTGELFF,TGTGCCAGCAGCTTAGGTTGGGACAGGGGGCCGGACACCGGGGAGCTGTTTTTT
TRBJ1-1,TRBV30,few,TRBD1,CAWGDRADTEAFF,TGTGCCTGGGGGGACAGGGCGGACACTGAAGCTTTCTTT
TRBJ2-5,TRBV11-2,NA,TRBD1,CASSPGTGGYQETQYF,TGTGCCAGCAGCCCCGGGACAGGGGGCTACCAAGAGACCCAGTACTTC
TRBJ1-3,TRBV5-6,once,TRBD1,CASSRWTGLGNTIYF,TGTGCCAGCAGCCGATGGACAGGGCTTGGAAACACCATATATTTT
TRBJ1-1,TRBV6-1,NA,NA,CASSSLGGPNTEAFF,TGTGCCAGCAGCTCCTTGGGGGGGCCAAACACTGAAGCTTTCTTT
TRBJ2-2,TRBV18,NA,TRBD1,CASSPTRDRVNTGELFF,TGTGCCAGCTCACCGACTCGGGACAGGGTGAACACCGGGGAGCTGTTTTTT
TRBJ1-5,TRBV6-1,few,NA,CASSVVSSSNQPQHF,TGTGCCAGCAGTGTTGTGAGTAGTAGCAATCAGCCCCAGCATTTT
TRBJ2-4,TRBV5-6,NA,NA,CASSSSDIRNIQYF,TGTGCCAGCAGCTCCTCTGACATAAGAAACATTCAGTACTTC
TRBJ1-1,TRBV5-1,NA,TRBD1,CASSLEKTGVNTEAFF,TGCGCCAGCAGCTTGGAGAAGACAGGGGTGAACACTGAAGCTTTCTTT
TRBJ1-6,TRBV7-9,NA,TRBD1,CASSSDRKYNSPLHF,TGTGCCAGCAGCTCGGACAGGAAATATAATTCACCCCTCCACTTT
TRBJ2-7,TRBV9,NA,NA,CASSVVSRGDFAEQYF,TGTGCCAGCAGCGTAGTGAGCCGAGGGGACTTCGCCGAGCAGTACTTC
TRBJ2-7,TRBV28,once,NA,CASSLTPGASYEQYF,TGTGCCAGCAGTTTAACGCCAGGGGCCTCCTACGAGCAGTACTTC
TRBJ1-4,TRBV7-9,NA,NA,CASSQRQMNEKLFF,TGTGCTAGCAGCCAGCGACAGATGAATGAAAAACTGTTTTTT
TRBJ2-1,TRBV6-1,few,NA,CASTIVNEQFF,TGTGCCAGCACCATAGTAAATGAGCAGTTCTTC
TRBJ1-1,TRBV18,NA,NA,CASSPPTQGRDTEAFF,TGTGCCAGCTCACCACCCACCCAGGGGAGGGACACTGAAGCTTTCTTT
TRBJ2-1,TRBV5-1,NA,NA,CASSLGLVENNEQFF,TGCGCCAGCAGCTTGGGACTAGTAGAGAACAATGAGCAGTTCTTC
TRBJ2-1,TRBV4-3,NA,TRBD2,CASSVAGALYNEQFF,TGCGCCAGCAGCGTAGCGGGGGCTCTATACAATGAGCAGTTCTTC
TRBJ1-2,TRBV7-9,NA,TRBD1,CASSLPSQGAGFFTF,TGTGCCAGCAGCTTACCGTCACAGGGGGCCGGGTTTTTCACCTTC
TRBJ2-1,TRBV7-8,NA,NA,CASSSYSGGSGNEQFF,TGTGCCAGCAGCTCCTACTCTGGGGGCTCTGGTAATGAGCAGTTCTTC
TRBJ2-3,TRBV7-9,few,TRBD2,CASSTSGGTTDTQYF,TGTGCCAGCAGCACCAGCGGGGGGACCACAGATACGCAGTATTTT
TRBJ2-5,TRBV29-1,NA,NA,CSVGTVQETQYF,TGCAGCGTTGGGACAGTTCAAGAGACCCAGTACTTC
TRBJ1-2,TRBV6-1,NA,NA,CASSESGNYGYTF,TGTGCCAGCAGTGAGTCAGGGAACTATGGCTACACCTTC
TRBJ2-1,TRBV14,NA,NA,CASSYARTYDNEQFF,TGTGCCAGCAGCTACGCACGGACTTACGACAATGAGCAGTTCTTC
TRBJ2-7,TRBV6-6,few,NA,CASGRALYEQYF,TGTGCCAGTGGCAGGGCGCTTTACGAGCAGTACTTC
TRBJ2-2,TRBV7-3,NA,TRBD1,CASSFGTGANTGELFF,TGTGCCAGCAGCTTCGGGACAGGGGCGAACACCGGGGAGCTGTTTTTT
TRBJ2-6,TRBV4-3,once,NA,CASSQGGHSGANVLTF,TGCGCCAGCAGCCAAGGGGGGCACTCTGGGGCCAACGTCCTGACTTTC
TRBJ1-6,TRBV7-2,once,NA,CASSLYDRRSAPLHF,TGTGCCAGCAGTCTGTACGACAGGAGATCGGCACCCCTCCACTTT
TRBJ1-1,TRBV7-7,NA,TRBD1,CASSTGQGTEAFF,TGTGCCAGCAGCACGGGACAGGGAACTGAAGCTTTCTTT
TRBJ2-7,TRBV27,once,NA,CASKSAGLGEQYF,TGTGCCAGCAAGAGTGCGGGACTTGGCGAGCAGTACTTC
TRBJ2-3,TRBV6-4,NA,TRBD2,CASSETSGRADTQYF,TGTGCCAGCAGTGAGACTAGCGGGAGGGCAGATACGCAGTATTTT
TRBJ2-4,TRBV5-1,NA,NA,CASSLDPGGGKNIQYF,TGCGCCAGCAGCTTGGACCCAGGGGGAGGCAAAAACATTCAGTACTTC
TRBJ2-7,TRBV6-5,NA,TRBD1,CASSRTGRYEQYF,TGTGCCAGCTCCCGGACAGGACGCTACGAGCAGTACTTC
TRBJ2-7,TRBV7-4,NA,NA,CASSRSEQYF,TGTGCCAGCAGCCGCAGCGAGCAGTACTTC
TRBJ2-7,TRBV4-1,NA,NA,CASSQDLARRSYEQYF,TGCGCCAGCAGCCAAGATCTTGCTAGGAGGTCCTACGAGCAGTACTTC
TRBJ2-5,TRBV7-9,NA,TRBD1,CASSGGTGPQETQYF,TGTGCCAGCAGCGGGGGGACAGGCCCTCAAGAGACCCAGTACTTC
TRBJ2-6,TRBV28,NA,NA,CASSSVVLPLSGANVLTF,TGTGCCAGCAGTTCGGTAGTTCTTCCCCTCTCTGGGGCCAACGTCCTGACTTTC
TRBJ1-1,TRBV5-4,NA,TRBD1,CASSQRATGRNTEAFF,TGTGCCAGCAGCCAGAGAGCGACAGGGCGAAACACTGAAGCTTTCTTT
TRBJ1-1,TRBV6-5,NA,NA,CASSYWGENTEAFF,TGTGCCAGCAGTTACTGGGGCGAGAACACTGAAGCTTTCTTT
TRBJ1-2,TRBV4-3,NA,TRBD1,CASSPAASTGDLYGYTF,TGCGCCAGCAGCCCAGCAGCGTCGACAGGGGACCTCTATGGCTACACCTTC
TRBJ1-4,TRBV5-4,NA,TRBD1,CASSGTGGSNEKLFF,TGTGCCAGCAGCGGAACAGGGGGGTCTAATGAAAAACTGTTTTTT
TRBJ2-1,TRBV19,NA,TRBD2,CASSILGTSGIQSEQFF,TGTGCCAGTAGTATCCTCGGGACTAGCGGGATACAAAGCGAGCAGTTCTTC
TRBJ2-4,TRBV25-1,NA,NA,CASISQFGNIQYF,TGTGCCAGCATTAGCCAATTTGGAAACATTCAGTACTTC
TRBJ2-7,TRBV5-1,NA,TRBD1,CASSWGDRMSYEQYF,TGCGCCAGCAGCTGGGGGGACAGGATGTCCTACGAGCAGTACTTC
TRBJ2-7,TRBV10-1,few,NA,CASSESWTDEQYF,TGCGCCAGCAGTGAGTCTTGGACAGACGAGCAGTACTTC
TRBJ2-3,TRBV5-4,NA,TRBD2,CASSNPQAGVTDTQYF,TGTGCCAGCAGCAACCCCCAAGCGGGGGTCACAGATACGCAGTATTTT
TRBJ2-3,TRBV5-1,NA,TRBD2,CASSSGLAGATSSTDTQYF,TGCGCCAGCAGCTCTGGACTAGCGGGAGCGACGAGTAGCACAGATACGCAGTATTTT
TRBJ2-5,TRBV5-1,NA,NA,CASSFQGSETQYF,TGCGCCAGCAGCTTCCAGGGTTCAGAGACCCAGTACTTC
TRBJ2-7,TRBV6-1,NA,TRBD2,CAVTSGNYEQYF,TGTGCCGTGACTAGCGGAAACTACGAGCAGTACTTC
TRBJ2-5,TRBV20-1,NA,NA,CSAPLQETQYF,TGCAGTGCCCCCCTCCAAGAGACCCAGTACTTC
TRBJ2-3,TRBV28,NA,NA,CASSSPLGASTDTQYF,TGTGCCAGCAGTTCCCCCTTAGGGGCTAGCACAGATACGCAGTATTTT
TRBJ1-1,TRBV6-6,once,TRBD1,CASSYSRTGGTEDFF,TGTGCCAGCAGCTACTCTAGGACAGGGGGGACTGAAGATTTCTTT
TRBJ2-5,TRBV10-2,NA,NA,CASSDRRVPFGETQYF,TGCGCCAGCAGTGATCGGAGGGTACCCTTCGGCGAGACCCAGTACTTC
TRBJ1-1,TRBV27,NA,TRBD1,CASSLRAGGSTEAFF,TGTGCCAGCAGCCTAAGGGCAGGGGGCAGTACTGAAGCTTTCTTT
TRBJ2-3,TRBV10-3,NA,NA,CATQTPQEVADTQYF,TGTGCCACCCAAACCCCCCAGGAGGTGGCAGATACGCAGTATTTT
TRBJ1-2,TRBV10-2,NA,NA,CASSGQALYGYTF,TGCGCCAGCAGTGGGCAGGCCCTGTATGGCTACACCTTC
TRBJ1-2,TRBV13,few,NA,CASILRGSGDGYTF,TGTGCCAGCATCCTCCGGGGATCGGGGGACGGCTACACCTTC